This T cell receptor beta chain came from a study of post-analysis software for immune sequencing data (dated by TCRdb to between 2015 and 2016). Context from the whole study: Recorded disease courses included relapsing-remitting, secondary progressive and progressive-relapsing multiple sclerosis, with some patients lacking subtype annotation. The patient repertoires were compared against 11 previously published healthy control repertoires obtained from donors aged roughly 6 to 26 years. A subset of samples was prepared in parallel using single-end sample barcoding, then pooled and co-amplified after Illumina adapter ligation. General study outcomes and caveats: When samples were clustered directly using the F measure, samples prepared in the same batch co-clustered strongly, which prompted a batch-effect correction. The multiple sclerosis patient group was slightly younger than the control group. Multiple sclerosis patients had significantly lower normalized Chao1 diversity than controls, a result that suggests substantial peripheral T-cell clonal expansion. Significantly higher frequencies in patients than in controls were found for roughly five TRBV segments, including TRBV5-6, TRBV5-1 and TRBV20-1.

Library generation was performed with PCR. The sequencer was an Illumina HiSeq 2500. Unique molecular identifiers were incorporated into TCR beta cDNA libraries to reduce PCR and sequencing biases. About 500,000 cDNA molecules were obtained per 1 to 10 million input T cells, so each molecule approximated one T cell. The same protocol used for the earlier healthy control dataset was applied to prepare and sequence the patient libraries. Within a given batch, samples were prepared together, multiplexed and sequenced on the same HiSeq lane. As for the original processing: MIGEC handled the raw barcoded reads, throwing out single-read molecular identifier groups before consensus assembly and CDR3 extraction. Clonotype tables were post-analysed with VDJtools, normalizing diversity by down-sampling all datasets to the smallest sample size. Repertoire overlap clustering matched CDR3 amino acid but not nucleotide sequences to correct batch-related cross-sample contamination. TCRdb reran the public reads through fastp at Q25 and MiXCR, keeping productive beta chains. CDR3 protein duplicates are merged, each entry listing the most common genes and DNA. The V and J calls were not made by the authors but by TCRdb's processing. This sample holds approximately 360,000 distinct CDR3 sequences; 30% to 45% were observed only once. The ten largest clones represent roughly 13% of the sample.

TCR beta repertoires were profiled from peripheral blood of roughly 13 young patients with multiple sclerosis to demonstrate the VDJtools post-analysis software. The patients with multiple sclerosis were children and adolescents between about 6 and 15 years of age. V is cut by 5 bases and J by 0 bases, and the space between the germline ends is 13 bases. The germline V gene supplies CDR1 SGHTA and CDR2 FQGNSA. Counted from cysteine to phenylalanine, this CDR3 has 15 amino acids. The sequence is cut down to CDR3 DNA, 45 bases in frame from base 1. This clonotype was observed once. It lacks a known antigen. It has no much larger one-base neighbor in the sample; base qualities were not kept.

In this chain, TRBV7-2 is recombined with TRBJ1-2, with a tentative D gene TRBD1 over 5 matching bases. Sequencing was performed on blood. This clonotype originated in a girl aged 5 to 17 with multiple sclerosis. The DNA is TGTGCCAGCAGCCCCCCCGCAGGGACTAACTATGGCTACACCTTC. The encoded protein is CASSPPAGTNYGYTF.